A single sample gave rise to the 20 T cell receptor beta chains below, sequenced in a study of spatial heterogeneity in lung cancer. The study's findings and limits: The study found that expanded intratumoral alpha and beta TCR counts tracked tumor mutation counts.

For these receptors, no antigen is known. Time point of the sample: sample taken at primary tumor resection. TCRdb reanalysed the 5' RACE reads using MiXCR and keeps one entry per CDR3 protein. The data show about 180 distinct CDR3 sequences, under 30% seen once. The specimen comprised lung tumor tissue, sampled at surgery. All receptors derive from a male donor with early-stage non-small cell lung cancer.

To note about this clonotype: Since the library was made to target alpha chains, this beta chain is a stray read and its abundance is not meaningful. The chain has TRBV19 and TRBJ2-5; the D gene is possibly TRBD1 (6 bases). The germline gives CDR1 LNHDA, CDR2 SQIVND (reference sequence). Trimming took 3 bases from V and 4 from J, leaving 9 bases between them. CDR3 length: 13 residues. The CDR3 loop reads CASSIPGAETQYF. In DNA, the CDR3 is TGTGCCAGTAGTATCCCAGGGGCAGAGACCCAGTACTTC.

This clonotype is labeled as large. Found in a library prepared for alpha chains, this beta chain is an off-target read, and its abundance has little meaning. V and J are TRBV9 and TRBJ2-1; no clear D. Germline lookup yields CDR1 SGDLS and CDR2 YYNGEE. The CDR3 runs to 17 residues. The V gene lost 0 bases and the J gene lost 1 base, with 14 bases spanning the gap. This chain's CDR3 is CASSVEAPFGSYNEQFF. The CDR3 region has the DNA TGTGCCAGCAGCGTAGAGGCTCCCTTCGGGTCCTACAATGAGCAGTTCTTC.

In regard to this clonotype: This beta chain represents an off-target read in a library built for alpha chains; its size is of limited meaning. The CDR3 coding sequence is TGTGCCAGCAGTTTATGGGGGGCCGGGGAGCTGTTTTTT. Translated, it gives CASSLWGAGELFF. The chain combines TRBV27 with TRBJ2-2; perhaps TRBD2 as D (6 bases). Deletions cut 1 base from V and 6 bases from J, with 6 bases between. Germline loops: CDR1 MNHEY, CDR2 SMNVEV (reference sequence). CDR3 length equals 13 residues.

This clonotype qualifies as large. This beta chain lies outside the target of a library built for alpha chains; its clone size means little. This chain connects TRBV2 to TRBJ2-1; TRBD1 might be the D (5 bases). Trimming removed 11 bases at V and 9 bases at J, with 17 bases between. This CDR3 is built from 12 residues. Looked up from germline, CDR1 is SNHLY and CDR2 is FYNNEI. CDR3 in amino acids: CAGALGPREQFF. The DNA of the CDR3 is TGTGCCGGGGCCTTAGGACCCCGTGAGCAGTTCTTC.

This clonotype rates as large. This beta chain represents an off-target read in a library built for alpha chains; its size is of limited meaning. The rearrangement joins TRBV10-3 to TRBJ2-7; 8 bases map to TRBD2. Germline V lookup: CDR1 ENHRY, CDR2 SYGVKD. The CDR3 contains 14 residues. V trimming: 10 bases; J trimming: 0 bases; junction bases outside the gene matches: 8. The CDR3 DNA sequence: TGTGCCACTACTGTAGCGGGGAGCTCCTACGAGCAGTACTTC. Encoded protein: CATTVAGSSYEQYF.

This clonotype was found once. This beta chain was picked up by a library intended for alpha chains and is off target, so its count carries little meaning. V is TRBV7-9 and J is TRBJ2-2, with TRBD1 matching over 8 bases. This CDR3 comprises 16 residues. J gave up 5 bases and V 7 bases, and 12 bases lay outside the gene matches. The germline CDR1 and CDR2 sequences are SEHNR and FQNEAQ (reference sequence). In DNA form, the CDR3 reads TGTGCCAGCACCGCCAGTAGGACAGGGTATACCGGGGAGCTGTTTTTT. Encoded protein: CASTASRTGYTGELFF. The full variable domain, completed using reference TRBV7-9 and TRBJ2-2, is DTGVSQNPRHKITKRGQNVTFRCDPISEHNRLYWYRQTLGQGPEFLTYFQNEAQLEKSRLLSDRFSAERPKGSFSTLEIQRTEQGDSAMYLCASTASRTGYTGELFFGEGSRLTVL.

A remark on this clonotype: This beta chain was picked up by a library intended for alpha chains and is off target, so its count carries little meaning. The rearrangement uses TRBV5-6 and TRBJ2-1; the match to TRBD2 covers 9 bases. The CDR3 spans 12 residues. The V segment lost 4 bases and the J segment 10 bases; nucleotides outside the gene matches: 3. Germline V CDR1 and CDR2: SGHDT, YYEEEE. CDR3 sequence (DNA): TGTGCCAGCAGCCAAGGGACTAGCGAGCAGTTCTTC. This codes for CASSQGTSEQFF.

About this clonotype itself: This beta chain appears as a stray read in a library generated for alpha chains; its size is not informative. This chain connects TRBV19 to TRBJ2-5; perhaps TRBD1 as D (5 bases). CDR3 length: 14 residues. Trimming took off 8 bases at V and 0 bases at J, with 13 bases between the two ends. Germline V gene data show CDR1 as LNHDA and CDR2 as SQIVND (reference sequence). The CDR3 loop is CASSYQDNQETQYF. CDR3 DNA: TGTGCCAGTTCTTACCAGGACAACCAAGAGACCCAGTACTTC.

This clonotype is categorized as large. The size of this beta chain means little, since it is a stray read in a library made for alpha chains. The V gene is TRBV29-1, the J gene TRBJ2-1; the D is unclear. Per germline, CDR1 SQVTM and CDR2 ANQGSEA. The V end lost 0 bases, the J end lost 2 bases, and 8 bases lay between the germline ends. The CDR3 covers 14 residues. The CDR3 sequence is CSVEDLLAYNEQFF. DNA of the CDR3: TGCAGCGTTGAAGATCTCCTAGCCTACAATGAGCAGTTCTTC.

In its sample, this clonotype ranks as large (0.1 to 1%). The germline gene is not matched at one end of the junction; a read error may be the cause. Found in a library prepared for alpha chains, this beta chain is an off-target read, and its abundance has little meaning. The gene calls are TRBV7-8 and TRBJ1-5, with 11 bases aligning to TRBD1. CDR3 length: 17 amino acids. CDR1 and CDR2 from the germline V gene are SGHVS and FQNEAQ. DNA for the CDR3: TGTGCCAGCAGCCGGACAGGGGGCCTTGGTAGCAATCATCCCCAGCATTTT. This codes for CASSRTGGLGSNHPQHF.

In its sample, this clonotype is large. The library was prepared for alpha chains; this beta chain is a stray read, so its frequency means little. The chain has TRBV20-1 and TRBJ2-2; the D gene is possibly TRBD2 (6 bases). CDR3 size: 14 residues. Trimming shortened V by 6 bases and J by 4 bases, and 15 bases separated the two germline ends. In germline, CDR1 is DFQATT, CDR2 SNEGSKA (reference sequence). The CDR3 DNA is TGCAGTGCCCAGACTAGTCGGGTCACCGGGGAGCTGTTTTTT. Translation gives CSAQTSRVTGELFF.

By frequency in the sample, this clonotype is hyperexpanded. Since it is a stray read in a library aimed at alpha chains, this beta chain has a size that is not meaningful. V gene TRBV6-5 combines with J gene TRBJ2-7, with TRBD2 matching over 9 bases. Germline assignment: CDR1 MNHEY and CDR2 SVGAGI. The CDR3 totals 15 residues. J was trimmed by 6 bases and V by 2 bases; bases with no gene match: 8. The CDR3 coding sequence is TGTGCCAGCAGTTACGGCGGGGGGGCCGGCGGCGAGCAGTACTTC. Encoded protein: CASSYGGGAGGEQYF.

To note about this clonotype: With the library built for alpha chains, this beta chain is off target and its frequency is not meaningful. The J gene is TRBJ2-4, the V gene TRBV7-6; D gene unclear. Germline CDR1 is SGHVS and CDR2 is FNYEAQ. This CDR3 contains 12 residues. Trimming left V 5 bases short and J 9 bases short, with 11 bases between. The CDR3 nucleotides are TGTGCCAGCAGCGCCCAAGACGGCATTCAGTACTTC. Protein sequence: CASSAQDGIQYF.

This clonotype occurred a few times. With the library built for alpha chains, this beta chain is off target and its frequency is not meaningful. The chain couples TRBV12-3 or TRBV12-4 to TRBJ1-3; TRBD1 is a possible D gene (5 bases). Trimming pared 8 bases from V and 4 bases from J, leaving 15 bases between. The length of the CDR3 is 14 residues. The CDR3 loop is CASSNGGRGNTIYF. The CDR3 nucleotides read TGTGCCAGCTCGAATGGGGGACGCGGAAACACCATATATTTT.

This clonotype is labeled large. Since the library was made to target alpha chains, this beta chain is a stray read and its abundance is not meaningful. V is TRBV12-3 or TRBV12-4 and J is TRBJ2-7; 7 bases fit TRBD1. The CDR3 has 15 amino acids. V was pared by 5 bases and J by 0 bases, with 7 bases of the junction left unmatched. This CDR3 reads CASSADRVFSYEQYF. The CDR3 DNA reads TGTGCCAGCAGTGCCGACAGGGTATTCTCCTACGAGCAGTACTTC.

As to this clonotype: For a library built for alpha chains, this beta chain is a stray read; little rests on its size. The CDR3 here is CASSFGGGETQYF. The CDR3 region has the DNA TGTGCCAGCAGCTTTGGGGGAGGAGAGACCCAGTACTTC. The V gene is TRBV7-9, the J gene TRBJ2-5; possible D gene TRBD2, 6 bases. This CDR3 region has 13 residues. From germline, CDR1 is SEHNR and CDR2 FQNEAQ (reference sequence). With 3 bases removed from V and 4 bases from J, the gap between germline ends came to 9 bases.

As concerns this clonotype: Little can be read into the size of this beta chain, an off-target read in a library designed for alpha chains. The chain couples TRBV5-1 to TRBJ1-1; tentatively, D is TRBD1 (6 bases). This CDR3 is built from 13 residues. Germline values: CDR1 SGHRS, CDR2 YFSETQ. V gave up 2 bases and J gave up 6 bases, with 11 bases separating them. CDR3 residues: CASSLQGAPEAFF. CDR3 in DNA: TGCGCCAGCAGCTTACAGGGAGCCCCTGAAGCTTTCTTT.

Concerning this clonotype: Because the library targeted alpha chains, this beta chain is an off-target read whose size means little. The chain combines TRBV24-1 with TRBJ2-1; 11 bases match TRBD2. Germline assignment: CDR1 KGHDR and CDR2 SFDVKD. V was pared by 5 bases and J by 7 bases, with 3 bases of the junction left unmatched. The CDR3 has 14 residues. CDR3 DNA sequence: TGTGCCACCAGTGGACTAGCGGGGAGGAATGAGCAGTTCTTC. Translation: CATSGLAGRNEQFF.

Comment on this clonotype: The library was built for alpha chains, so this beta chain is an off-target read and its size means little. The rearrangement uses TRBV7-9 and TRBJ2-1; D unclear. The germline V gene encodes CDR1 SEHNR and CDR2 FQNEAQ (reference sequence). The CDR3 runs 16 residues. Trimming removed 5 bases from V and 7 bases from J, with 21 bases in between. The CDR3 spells CASSALETPRPNEQFF. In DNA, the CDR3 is TGTGCCAGCAGCGCATTGGAGACACCAAGGCCGAATGAGCAGTTCTTC. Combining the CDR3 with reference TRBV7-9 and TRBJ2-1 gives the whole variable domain DTGVSQNPRHKITKRGQNVTFRCDPISEHNRLYWYRQTLGQGPEFLTYFQNEAQLEKSRLLSDRFSAERPKGSFSTLEIQRTEQGDSAMYLCASSALETPRPNEQFFGPGTRLTVL.

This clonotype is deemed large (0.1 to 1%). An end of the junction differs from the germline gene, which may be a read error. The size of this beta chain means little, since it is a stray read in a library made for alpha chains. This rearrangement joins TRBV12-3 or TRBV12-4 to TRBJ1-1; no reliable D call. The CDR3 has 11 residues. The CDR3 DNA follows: TGTGCCAGCAGTTTTCTGGGAAAAGCTTTATTT. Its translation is CASSFLGKALF.